This T cell receptor (beta chain) was documented in a study of T cell responses to AZD1222 COVID-19 vaccine. Whole-study context: Second doses were pooled across both intervals (about 4 or about 12 weeks). Points from the study as a whole: All repertoire sampling was performed exclusively after the peak T cell response. The sample set comprised mostly white British donors with more females, and clonal diversity was possibly underestimated. After two AZD1222 doses, spike-specific TCR breadth and depth rose versus day 0.

This clone was found a few times. Its antigen is not known. Only in-frame clones appear in the TCRdb table, and some are missing; sequencing was by immunoSEQ multiplex PCR. The sample has over 95,000 clones, 85% to 90% seen once. V shed 4 bases and J shed 2 bases, with 13 bases lying between them. The CDR3 contains 15 residues. Per germline, CDR1 SGHNT and CDR2 YYREEE (reference sequence). J is TRBJ1-3 and V is TRBV5-4; a possible D gene is TRBD1 (5 bases). The material sequenced was peripheral blood, taken on day 0 of AZD1222 vaccination. The clonotype originates from an adult in good health. The CDR3 DNA reads as TGTGCCAGCAGCCCGGCGGGGGTTCCTGGAAACACCATATATTTT. Translating it yields CASSPAGVPGNTIYF.